This TCR beta chain comes out of a study of OX40 agonist ivuxolimab in advanced cancers. Looking at the study overall: Ivuxolimab, which targeted the costimulatory receptor OX40 (CD134), was an agonistic, fully human IgG2 monoclonal antibody. Intravenous ivuxolimab was administered to patients every 2 weeks at six dose levels: 0.01, 0.1, 0.3, 1.5, 3 and 10 mg/kg. Peripheral TCRbeta sequencing was intended to test whether TCR sequence diversity was altered and clonal T-cell expansion was caused by ivuxolimab. Partial responses occurred in three dose-escalation patients, of whom one had hepatocellular carcinoma and two had cutaneous melanoma. Of the roughly 52 patients in dose escalation, around 19 had hepatocellular carcinoma, roughly 15 had melanoma, 9 had renal cell carcinoma and 9 had head and neck cancer. In the dose-escalation cohort, more than 75% of patients were male, and the mean age was roughly 60 years, with a range of 23 to 79. The paper describes the monotherapy dose-escalation part (N = 52 patients) of the phase I trial of ivuxolimab. Patients were allowed to have had prior anti-PD-1, anti-PD-L1 or anti-CTLA-4 therapy, and 40% of the dose-escalation patients had previously received checkpoint inhibitors.

For this clone: It lacks a known antigen. The record has no base qualities; no much larger clone is one base away.

Inclusive of the bounding cysteine and phenylalanine, the CDR3 is 15 residues long. The retained sequence is limited to the CDR3, 45 bases, with the frame set at the first base. V ends up 3 bases short and J 7 bases short, with an unmatched junction base count of 8. CDR1 LNHDA and CDR2 SQIVND are derived from the germline V gene (reference sequence). The trial excluded patients who had a history of autoimmune disease or who were on systemic immunosuppression. In every dose cohort, peripheral blood was drawn for TCR sequencing at baseline, cycle 4 day 1, and cycle 7 day 1. Samples came from an open-label, multicenter, first-in-human phase I dose-escalation trial of ivuxolimab. Adults with locally advanced or metastatic melanoma, renal cell carcinoma, hepatocellular carcinoma or head and neck squamous cell carcinoma were enrolled in the trial. Before TCR sequencing, CD4+ T cells and CD8+ T cells from peripheral blood were sorted into separate populations.

For sequencing of the TCRbeta CDR3 region, genomic DNA was extracted from the sorted cells. The immunoSEQ Assay was used to sequence the TCRbeta CDR3 regions. Here the immuneACCESS table is served through TCRdb, limited to in-frame sequences with V and J called. Missing clones are a known gap in these copies; in checked studies unresolved V genes cover under half, and the rest lacks a known reason. The sample yields tens of thousands of clones; 70% to 90% were counted once. Approximately 30% of the sample lies in the top ten. The paper's findings and limits, for the study overall: At doses from 0.1 to 3.0 mg/kg, clonal expansion was seen in both CD4+ and CD8+ blood T cells between baseline and week 6. The antigen specificity of the clonally expanded peripheral T cells was not determined. Low levels of normalized T-cell clonal expansion were also shown by some nonresponding patients. In the 0.1-3.0 mg/kg groups, partial responders were among the patients with the lowest normalized peripheral clonal expansion, particularly in CD8+ T cells. After ivuxolimab, more expanded clones were found on average in CD8+ T cells than in CD4+ T cells.

This sequence was found in an adult with an advanced solid tumor such as melanoma, head and neck, liver or kidney cancer. The sequences come from CD4+ or CD8+ T cells sorted from blood, collected in a trial of the OX40 agonist ivuxolimab. In this chain, TRBV19 is recombined with TRBJ1-2, and 10 junction bases match TRBD1. The CDR3 protein: CASSIGTGDASGYTF. DNA sequence: TGTGCCAGTAGTATCGGGACAGGGGACGCCTCTGGCTACACCTTC.